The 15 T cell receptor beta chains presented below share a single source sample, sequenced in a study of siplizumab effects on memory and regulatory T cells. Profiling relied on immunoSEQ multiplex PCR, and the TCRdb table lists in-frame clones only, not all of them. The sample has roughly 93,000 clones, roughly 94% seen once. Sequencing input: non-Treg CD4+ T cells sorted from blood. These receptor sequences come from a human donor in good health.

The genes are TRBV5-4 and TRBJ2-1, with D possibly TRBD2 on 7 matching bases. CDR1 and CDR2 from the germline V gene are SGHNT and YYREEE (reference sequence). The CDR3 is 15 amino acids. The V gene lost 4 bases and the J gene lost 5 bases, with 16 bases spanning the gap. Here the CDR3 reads CASSNGGRENNEQFF. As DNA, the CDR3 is TGTGCCAGCAGCAATGGGGGGCGGGAGAACAATGAGCAGTTCTTC. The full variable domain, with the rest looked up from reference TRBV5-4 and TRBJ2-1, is ETGVTQSPTHLIKTRGQQVTLRCSSQSGHNTVSWYQQALGQGPQFIFQYYREEENGRGNFPPRFSGLQFPNYSSELNVNALELDDSALYLCASSNGGRENNEQFFGPGTRLTVL.

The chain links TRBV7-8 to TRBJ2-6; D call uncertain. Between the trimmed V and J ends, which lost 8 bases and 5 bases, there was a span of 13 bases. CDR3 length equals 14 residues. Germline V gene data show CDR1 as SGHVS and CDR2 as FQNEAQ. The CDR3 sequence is CASSQNNWANVLTF. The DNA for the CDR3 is TGTGCCAGCTCCCAGAATAACTGGGCCAACGTCCTGACTTTC.

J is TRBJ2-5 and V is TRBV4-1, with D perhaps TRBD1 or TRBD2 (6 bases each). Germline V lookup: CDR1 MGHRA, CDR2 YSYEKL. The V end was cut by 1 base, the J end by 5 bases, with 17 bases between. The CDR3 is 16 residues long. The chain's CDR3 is CASSQALQGGRETQYF. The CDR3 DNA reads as TGCGCCAGCAGCCAAGCACTACAGGGAGGTCGGGAGACCCAGTACTTC.

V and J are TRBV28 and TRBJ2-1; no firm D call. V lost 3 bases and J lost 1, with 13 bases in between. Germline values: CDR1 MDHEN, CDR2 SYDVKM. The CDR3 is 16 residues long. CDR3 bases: TGTGCCAGCAGTTTTCGCAGGCTCCCTTCCTACAATGAGCAGTTCTTC. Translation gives CASSFRRLPSYNEQFF.

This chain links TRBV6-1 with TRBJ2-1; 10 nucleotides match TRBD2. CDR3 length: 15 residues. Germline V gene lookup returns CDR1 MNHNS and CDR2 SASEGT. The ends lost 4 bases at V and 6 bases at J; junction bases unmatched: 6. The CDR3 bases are TGTGCCAGCAGTGGATGGCTAGCGGGAGTCAATGAGCAGTTCTTC. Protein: CASSGWLAGVNEQFF.

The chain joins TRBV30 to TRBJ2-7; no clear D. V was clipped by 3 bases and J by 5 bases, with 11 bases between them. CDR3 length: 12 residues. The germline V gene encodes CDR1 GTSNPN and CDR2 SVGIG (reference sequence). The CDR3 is CAWRSGIHEQYF. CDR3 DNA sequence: TGTGCCTGGAGAAGTGGGATCCACGAGCAGTACTTC.

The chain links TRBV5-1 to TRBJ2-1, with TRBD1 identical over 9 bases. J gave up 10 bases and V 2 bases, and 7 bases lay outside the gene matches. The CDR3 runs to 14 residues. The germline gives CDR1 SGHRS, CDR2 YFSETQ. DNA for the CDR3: TGCGCCAGCAGCTTAGGGACAGGGTCGACCGAGCAGTTCTTC. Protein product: CASSLGTGSTEQFF. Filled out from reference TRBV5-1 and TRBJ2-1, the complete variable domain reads KAGVTQTPRYLIKTRGQQVTLSCSPISGHRSVSWYQQTPGQGLQFLFEYFSETQRNKGNFPGRFSGRQFSNSRSEMNVSTLELGDSALYLCASSLGTGSTEQFFGPGTRLTVL.

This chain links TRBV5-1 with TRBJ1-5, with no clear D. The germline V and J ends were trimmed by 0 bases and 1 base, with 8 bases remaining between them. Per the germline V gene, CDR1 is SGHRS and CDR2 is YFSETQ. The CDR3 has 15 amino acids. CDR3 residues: CASSLVGDSNQPQHF. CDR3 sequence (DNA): TGCGCCAGCAGCTTGGTGGGTGACAGCAATCAGCCCCAGCATTTT.

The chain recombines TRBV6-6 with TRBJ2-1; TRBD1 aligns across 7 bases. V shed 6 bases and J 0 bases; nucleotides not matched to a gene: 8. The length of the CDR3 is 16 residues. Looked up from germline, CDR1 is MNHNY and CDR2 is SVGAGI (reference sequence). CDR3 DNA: TGTGCCAGCAGGTCTAAAGGACAGGTCTCCTACAATGAGCAGTTCTTC. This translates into CASRSKGQVSYNEQFF.

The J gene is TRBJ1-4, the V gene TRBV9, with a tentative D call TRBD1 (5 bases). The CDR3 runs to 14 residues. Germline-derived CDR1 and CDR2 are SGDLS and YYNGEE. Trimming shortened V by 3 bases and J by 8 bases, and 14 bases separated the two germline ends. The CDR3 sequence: CASSAHGTAEKLFF. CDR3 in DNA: TGTGCCAGCAGCGCCCATGGGACGGCGGAAAAACTGTTTTTT.

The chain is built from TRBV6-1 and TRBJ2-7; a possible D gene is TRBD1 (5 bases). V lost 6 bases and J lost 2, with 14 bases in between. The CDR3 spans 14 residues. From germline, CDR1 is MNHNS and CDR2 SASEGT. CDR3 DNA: TGTGCCAGCAGCCTTAAGGGGCCTCCCTACGAGCAGTACTTC. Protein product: CASSLKGPPYEQYF.

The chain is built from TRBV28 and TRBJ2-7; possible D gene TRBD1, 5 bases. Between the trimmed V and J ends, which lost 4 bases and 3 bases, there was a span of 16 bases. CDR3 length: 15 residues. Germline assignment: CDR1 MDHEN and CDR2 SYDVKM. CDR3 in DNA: TGTGCCAGCAGTTCCCCGTCCAGGGCCGACTACGAGCAGTACTTC. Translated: CASSSPSRADYEQYF.

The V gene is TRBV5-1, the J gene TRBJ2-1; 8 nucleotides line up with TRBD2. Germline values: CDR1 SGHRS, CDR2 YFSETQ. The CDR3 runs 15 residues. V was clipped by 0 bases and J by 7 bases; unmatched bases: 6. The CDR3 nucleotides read TGCGCCAGCAGCTTGGAAAGGGTAGCGGGAAATGAGCAGTTCTTC. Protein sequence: CASSLERVAGNEQFF.

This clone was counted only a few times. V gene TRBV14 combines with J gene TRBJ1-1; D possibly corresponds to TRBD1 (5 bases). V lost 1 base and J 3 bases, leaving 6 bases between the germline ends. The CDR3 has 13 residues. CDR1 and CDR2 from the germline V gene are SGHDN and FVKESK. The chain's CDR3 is CASSQGQYTEAFF. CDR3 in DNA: TGTGCCAGCAGCCAAGGACAGTACACTGAAGCTTTCTTT.

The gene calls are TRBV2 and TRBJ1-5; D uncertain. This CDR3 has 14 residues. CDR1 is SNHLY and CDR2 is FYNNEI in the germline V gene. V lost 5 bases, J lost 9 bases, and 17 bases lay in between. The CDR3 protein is CASSNRGGIGPQHF. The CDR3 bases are TGTGCCAGCAGTAATCGGGGTGGAATAGGGCCCCAGCATTTT. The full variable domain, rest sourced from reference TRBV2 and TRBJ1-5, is EPEVTQTPSHQVTQMGQEVILRCVPISNHLYFYWYRQILGQKVEFLVSFYNNEISEKSEIFDDQFSVERPDGSNFTLKIRSTKLEDSAMYFCASSNRGGIGPQHFGDGTRLSIL.